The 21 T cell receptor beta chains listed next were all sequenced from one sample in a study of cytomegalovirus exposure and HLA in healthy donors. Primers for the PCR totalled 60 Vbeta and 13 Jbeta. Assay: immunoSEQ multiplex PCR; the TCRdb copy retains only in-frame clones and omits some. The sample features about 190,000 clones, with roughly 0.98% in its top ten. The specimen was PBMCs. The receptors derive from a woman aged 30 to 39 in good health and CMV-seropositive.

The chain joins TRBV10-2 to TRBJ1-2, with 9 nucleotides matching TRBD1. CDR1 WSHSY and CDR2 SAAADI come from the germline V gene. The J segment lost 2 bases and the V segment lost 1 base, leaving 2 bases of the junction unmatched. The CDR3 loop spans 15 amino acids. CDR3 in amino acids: CASSEFGQGNYGYTF. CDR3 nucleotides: TGCGCCAGCAGTGAGTTCGGACAGGGGAACTATGGCTACACCTTC.

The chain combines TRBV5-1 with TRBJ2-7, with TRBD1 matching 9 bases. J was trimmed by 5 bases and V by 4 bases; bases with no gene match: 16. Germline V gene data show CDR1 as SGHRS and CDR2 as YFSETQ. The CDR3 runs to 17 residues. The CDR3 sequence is CASSRGTGLTSDHEQYF. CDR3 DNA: TGCGCCAGCAGCCGAGGGACAGGGCTAACTAGCGACCACGAGCAGTACTTC.

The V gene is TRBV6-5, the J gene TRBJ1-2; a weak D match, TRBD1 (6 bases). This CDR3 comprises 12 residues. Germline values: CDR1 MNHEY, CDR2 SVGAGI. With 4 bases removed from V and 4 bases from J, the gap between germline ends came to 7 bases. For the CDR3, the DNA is TGTGCCAGCAGTTTGGACAGCTATGGCTACACCTTC. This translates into CASSLDSYGYTF.

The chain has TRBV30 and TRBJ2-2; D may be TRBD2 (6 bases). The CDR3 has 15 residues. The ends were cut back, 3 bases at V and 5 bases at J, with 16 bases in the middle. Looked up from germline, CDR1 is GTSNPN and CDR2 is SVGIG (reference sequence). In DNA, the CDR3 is TGTGCCTGGAGACTTGCGGGACTCCTTACCGGGGAGCTGTTTTTT. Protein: CAWRLAGLLTGELFF. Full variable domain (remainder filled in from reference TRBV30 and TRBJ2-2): SQTIHQWPATLVQPVGSPLSLECTVEGTSNPNLYWYRQAAGRGLQLLFYSVGIGQISSEVPQNLSASRPQDRQFILSSKKLLLSDSGFYLCAWRLAGLLTGELFFGEGSRLTVL.

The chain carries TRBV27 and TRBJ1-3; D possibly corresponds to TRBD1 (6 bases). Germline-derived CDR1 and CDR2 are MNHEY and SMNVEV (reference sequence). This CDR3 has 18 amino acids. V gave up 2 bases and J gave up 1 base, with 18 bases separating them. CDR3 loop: CASSLLPIQGLSGNTIYF. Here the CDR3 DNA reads TGTGCCAGCAGTTTACTTCCAATCCAGGGGTTGTCTGGAAACACCATATATTTT.

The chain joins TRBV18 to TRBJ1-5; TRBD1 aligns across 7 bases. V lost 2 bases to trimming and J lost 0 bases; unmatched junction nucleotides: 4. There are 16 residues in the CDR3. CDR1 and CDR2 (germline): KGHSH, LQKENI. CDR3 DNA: TGTGCCAGCTCACCAGAGACAGGGTTTAGCAATCAGCCCCAGCATTTT. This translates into CASSPETGFSNQPQHF. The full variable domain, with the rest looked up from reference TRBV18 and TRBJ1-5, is NAGVMQNPRHLVRRRGQEARLRCSPMKGHSHVYWYRQLPEEGLKFMVYLQKENIIDESGMPKERFSAEFPKEGPSILRIQQVVRGDSAAYFCASSPETGFSNQPQHFGDGTRLSIL.

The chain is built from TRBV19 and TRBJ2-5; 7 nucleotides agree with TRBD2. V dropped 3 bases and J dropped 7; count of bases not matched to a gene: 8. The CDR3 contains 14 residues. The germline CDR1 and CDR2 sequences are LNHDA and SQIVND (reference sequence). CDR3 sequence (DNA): TGTGCCAGTAGTATGTTTGCGGGGGAGGGGACCCAGTACTTC. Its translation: CASSMFAGEGTQYF.

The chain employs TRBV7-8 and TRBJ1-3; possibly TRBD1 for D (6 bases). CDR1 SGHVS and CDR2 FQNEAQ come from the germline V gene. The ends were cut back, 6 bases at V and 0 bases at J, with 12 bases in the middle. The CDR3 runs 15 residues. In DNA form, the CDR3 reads TGTGCCAGCAGGGACCCAGGGGTCTCTGGAAACACCATATATTTT. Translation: CASRDPGVSGNTIYF.

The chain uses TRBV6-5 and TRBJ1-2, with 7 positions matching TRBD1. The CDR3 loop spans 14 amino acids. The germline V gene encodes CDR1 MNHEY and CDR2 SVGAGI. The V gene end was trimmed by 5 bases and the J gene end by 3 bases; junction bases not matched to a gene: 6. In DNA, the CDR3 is TGTGCCAGCAGTGTTCGACAGGGAGACTATGGCTACACCTTC. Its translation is CASSVRQGDYGYTF.

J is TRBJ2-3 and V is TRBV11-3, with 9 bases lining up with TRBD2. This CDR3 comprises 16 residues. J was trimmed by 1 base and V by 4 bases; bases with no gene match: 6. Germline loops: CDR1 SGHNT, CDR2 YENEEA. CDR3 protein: CASSSKGGGGTDTQYF. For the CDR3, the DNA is TGTGCCAGCAGCTCAAAGGGCGGGGGGGGCACAGATACGCAGTATTTT.

The CDR3 here is CASSARTASYNEQFF. CDR3 bases: TGTGCCAGCAGTGCTCGGACTGCTTCCTACAATGAGCAGTTCTTC. This sequence joins TRBV28 and TRBJ2-1; D is perhaps TRBD2 (5 bases). V gave up 5 bases and J gave up 1 base, with 12 bases separating them. The CDR3 covers 15 residues. Germline V gives CDR1 MDHEN, CDR2 SYDVKM. Filled out from reference TRBV28 and TRBJ2-1, the complete variable domain reads DVKVTQSSRYLVKRTGEKVFLECVQDMDHENMFWYRQDPGLGLRLIYFSYDVKMKEKGDIPEGYSVSREKKERFSLILESASTNQTSMYLCASSARTASYNEQFFGPGTRLTVL.

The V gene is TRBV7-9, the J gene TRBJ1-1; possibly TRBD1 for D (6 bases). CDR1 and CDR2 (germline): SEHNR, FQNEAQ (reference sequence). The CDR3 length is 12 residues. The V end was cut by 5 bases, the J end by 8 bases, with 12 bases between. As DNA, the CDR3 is TGTGCCAGCAGCAATTACAGGGACGAAGCTTTCTTT. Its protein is CASSNYRDEAFF.

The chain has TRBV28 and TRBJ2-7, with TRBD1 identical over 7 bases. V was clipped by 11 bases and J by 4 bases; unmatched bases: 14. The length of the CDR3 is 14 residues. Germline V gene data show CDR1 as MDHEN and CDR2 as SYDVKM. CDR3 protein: CAGYRQGKSYEQYF. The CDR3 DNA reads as TGTGCCGGCTACAGACAGGGAAAATCATACGAGCAGTACTTC.

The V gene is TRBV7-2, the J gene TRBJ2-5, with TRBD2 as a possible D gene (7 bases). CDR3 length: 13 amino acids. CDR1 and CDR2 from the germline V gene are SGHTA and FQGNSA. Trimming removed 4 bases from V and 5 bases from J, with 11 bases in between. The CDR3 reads CASSSGRGETQYF. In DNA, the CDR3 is TGTGCCAGCAGCTCAGGGAGGGGGGAGACCCAGTACTTC.

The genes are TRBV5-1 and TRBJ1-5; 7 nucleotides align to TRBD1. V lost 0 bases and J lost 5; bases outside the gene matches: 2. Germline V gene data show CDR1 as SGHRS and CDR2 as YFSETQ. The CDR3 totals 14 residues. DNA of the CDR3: TGCGCCAGCAGCTTGGGGCAGGGGGATCAGCCCCAGCATTTT. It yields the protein CASSLGQGDQPQHF.

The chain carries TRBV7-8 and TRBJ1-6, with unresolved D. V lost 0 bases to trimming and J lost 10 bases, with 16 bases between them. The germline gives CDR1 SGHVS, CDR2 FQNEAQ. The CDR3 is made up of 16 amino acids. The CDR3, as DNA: TGTGCCAGCAGCTTAGCGTGGAGGTCAGGTGGCTCACCCCTCCACTTT. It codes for CASSLAWRSGGSPLHF.

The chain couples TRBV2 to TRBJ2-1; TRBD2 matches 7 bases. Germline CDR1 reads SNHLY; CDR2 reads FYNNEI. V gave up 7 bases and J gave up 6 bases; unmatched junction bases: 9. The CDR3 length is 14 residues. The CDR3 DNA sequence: TGTGCCAGCATGCCAGCGGGATACCGCAATGAGCAGTTCTTC. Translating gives CASMPAGYRNEQFF.

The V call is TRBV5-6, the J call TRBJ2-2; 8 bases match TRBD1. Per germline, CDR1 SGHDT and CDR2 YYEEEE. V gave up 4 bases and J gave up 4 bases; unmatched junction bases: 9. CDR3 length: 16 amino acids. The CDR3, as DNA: TGTGCCAGCAGCCTTCCAGACAGGGGAGCCACCGGGGAGCTGTTTTTT. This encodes CASSLPDRGATGELFF.

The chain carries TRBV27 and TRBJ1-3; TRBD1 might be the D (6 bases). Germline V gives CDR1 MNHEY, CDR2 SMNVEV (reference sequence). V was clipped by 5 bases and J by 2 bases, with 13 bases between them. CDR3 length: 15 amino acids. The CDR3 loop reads CASSIFGGTGNTIYF. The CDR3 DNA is TGTGCCAGCAGTATCTTTGGGGGCACTGGAAACACCATATATTTT.

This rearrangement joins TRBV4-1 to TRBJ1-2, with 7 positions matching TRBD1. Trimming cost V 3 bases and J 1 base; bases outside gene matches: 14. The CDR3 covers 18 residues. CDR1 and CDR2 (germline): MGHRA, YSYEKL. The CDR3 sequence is CASSHPRSHRGHNYGYTF. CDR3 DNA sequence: TGCGCCAGCAGCCACCCCCGTAGTCACAGGGGCCATAACTATGGCTACACCTTC.

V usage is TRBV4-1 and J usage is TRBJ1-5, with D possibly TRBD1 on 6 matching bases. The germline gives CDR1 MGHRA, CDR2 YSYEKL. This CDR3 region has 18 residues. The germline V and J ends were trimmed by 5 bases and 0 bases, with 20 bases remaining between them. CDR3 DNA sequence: TGCGCCAGCAGCAAAACAAAGGACAGTTACAATAGCAATCAGCCCCAGCATTTT. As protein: CASSKTKDSYNSNQPQHF.